This entry lists 25 T cell receptor beta chains sequenced from one sample in a study of STAT5B mutations in CD4+ large granular lymphocyte leukemia. TCRdb's table, derived via immunoSEQ multiplex PCR, lists solely in-frame clones and lacks some. The sample comprises 31,000 or so clones, roughly 77% of which are singletons, and roughly 1.9% rests with the top ten. Material for sequencing was CD4+ T cells from blood buffy coats. The receptors stem from a human donor in good health.

This rearrangement joins TRBV19 to TRBJ1-1, with a weak D call TRBD1 (5 bases). The CDR3 loop spans 15 amino acids. The germline V and J ends were trimmed by 0 bases and 2 bases, with 10 bases remaining between them. Germline V gene sequence: CDR1 LNHDA, CDR2 SQIVND (reference sequence). DNA for the CDR3: TGTGCCAGTAGTATAGAGGCAGGGAGAAACACTGAAGCTTTCTTT. Translating gives CASSIEAGRNTEAFF.

The chain couples TRBV6-5 to TRBJ1-2; D unclear. The V end was cut by 7 bases, the J end by 0 bases, with 9 bases between. The CDR3 is 13 amino acids. From germline, CDR1 is MNHEY and CDR2 SVGAGI. CDR3 DNA sequence: TGTGCCAGCACCTCAGGCTCTAACTATGGCTACACCTTC. It codes for CASTSGSNYGYTF.

This clone has just one count. V usage is TRBV5-6 and J usage is TRBJ2-3; tentatively, D is TRBD1 or TRBD2 (5 bases each). CDR1 SGHDT and CDR2 YYEEEE come from the germline V gene. The CDR3 has 17 residues. V lost 3 bases and J 0 bases, leaving 17 bases between the germline ends. This CDR3 is CASSSALVWGSTDTQYF. CDR3 coding DNA: TGTGCCAGCAGCTCAGCCCTTGTGTGGGGGAGCACAGATACGCAGTATTTT.

This clone has just a few counts. V usage is TRBV9 and J usage is TRBJ2-2; D unclear. V lost 4 bases and J 5 bases, leaving 9 bases between the germline ends. The CDR3 sequence is 13 residues long. Germline assignment: CDR1 SGDLS and CDR2 YYNGEE. The CDR3 DNA follows: TGTGCCAGCAGCCCCACCCAGACCGGGGAGCTGTTTTTT. Translation gives CASSPTQTGELFF.

V and J are TRBV6-6 and TRBJ2-2, with D perhaps TRBD1 (6 bases). CDR3 length: 14 amino acids. Deletions cut 4 bases from V and 5 bases from J, with 11 bases between. Germline CDR1 is MNHNY and CDR2 is SVGAGI (reference sequence). The chain's CDR3 is CASSSNRVTGELFF. CDR3 DNA sequence: TGTGCCAGCAGTTCGAACAGGGTAACCGGGGAGCTGTTTTTT.

This clone occurred a few times. The rearrangement uses TRBV14 and TRBJ1-4; D is unresolved. The CDR3 has 14 amino acids. Trimming left V 1 base short and J 8 bases short, with 11 bases between. CDR1 and CDR2 (germline): SGHDN, FVKESK. The CDR3 DNA is TGTGCCAGCAGCCAAGGTGGTTTGGGAGAAAAACTGTTTTTT. This sequence encodes CASSQGGLGEKLFF.

This clone was recorded only once. The rearrangement joins TRBV19 to TRBJ1-2, with 8 bases lining up with TRBD1. Germline values: CDR1 LNHDA, CDR2 SQIVND (reference sequence). The CDR3 runs 15 residues. V trimming: 5 bases; J trimming: 1 base; junction bases outside the gene matches: 6. The CDR3 is CASSRPGQVNYGYTF. The CDR3 DNA follows: TGTGCCAGTAGTCGTCCGGGACAGGTTAACTATGGCTACACCTTC. The whole variable domain, filled in from reference TRBV19 and TRBJ1-2, reads DGGITQSPKYLFRKEGQNVTLSCEQNLNHDAMYWYRQDPGQGLRLIYYSQIVNDFQKGDIAEGYSVSREKKESFPLTVTSAQKNPTAFYLCASSRPGQVNYGYTFGSGTRLTVV.

The V gene is TRBV19, the J gene TRBJ1-1; TRBD1 matches at 10 bases. CDR3 length: 14 amino acids. Germline V lookup: CDR1 LNHDA, CDR2 SQIVND (reference sequence). J lost 9 bases, V lost 5 bases, and 9 bases had no gene match. The CDR3 DNA follows: TGTGCCAGTAGTGCAGGGACAGGGGAGTCTAAAGCTTTCTTT. Its protein is CASSAGTGESKAFF.

The chain is built from TRBV14 and TRBJ2-2; 7 bases map to TRBD2. Per germline, CDR1 SGHDN and CDR2 FVKESK. This CDR3 spans 15 amino acids. The ends lost 8 bases at V and 6 bases at J; junction bases unmatched: 12. The CDR3 loop is CASSNFGGLAGELFF. CDR3 nucleotides: TGTGCCAGCTCCAACTTCGGGGGGTTAGCCGGGGAGCTGTTTTTT.

The chain joins TRBV5-4 to TRBJ2-1; D is tentatively TRBD1 or TRBD2 (5 bases each). V lost 4 bases and J 7 bases, leaving 9 bases between the germline ends. The CDR3 sequence is 12 residues long. Germline V lookup: CDR1 SGHNT, CDR2 YYREEE (reference sequence). CDR3 DNA: TGTGCCAGCAGCCTCAGGGAGAATGAGCAGTTCTTC. Translation gives CASSLRENEQFF. Based on the CDR3 plus reference TRBV5-4 and TRBJ2-1, the full variable domain is ETGVTQSPTHLIKTRGQQVTLRCSSQSGHNTVSWYQQALGQGPQFIFQYYREEENGRGNFPPRFSGLQFPNYSSELNVNALELDDSALYLCASSLRENEQFFGPGTRLTVL.

The gene calls are TRBV15 and TRBJ1-2, with 8 bases identical to TRBD1. CDR3 length: 13 amino acids. Germline V lookup: CDR1 LNHNV, CDR2 YYDKDF (reference sequence). V gave up 8 bases and J gave up 5 bases; unmatched junction bases: 7. The chain's CDR3 is CATSQGAGYGYTF. For the CDR3, the DNA is TGTGCCACCTCCCAGGGGGCGGGGTATGGCTACACCTTC.

This clone was counted a few times. CDR3 protein: CASSAGRGQGVSEAFF. CDR3 in DNA: TGTGCCAGCAGCGCGGGTAGGGGACAGGGAGTGTCTGAAGCTTTCTTT. This chain connects TRBV9 to TRBJ1-1, with 9 bases matching TRBD1. CDR3 length equals 16 residues. V shed 3 bases and J 6 bases; nucleotides not matched to a gene: 12. Germline values: CDR1 SGDLS, CDR2 YYNGEE.

V usage is TRBV5-1 and J usage is TRBJ2-1; D not certain. The CDR3 runs 12 residues. V was trimmed by 1 base and J by 13 bases, leaving 12 bases between them. Germline assignment: CDR1 SGHRS and CDR2 YFSETQ. CDR3 DNA: TGCGCCAGCAGCTTGCCGACCCCGAGCCAGTTCTTC. It translates to CASSLPTPSQFF.

This chain links TRBV29-1 with TRBJ2-5; 12 bases are a match to TRBD2. The V and J ends lost 4 bases and 5 bases, in that order; junction bases with no gene match: 8. This CDR3 has 15 residues. The V gene's germline CDR1 is SQVTM and CDR2 ANQGSEA. The chain's CDR3 is CSVGPSGGGWETQYF. In DNA, the CDR3 is TGCAGCGTTGGCCCTAGCGGGGGGGGTTGGGAGACCCAGTACTTC.

V usage is TRBV5-1 and J usage is TRBJ2-2; 8 bases are shared with TRBD2. CDR1 is SGHRS, CDR2 YFSETQ, per germline. V lost 2 bases to trimming and J lost 11 bases; unmatched junction nucleotides: 14. The CDR3 length is 16 residues. CDR3 protein: CASSFSSGPRGNELFF. In DNA, the CDR3 is TGCGCCAGCAGCTTTTCTAGCGGGCCCCGTGGGAATGAGCTGTTTTTT. The whole variable domain, filled in from reference TRBV5-1 and TRBJ2-2, reads KAGVTQTPRYLIKTRGQQVTLSCSPISGHRSVSWYQQTPGQGLQFLFEYFSETQRNKGNFPGRFSGRQFSNSRSEMNVSTLELGDSALYLCASSFSSGPRGNELFFGEGSRLTVL.

This clone was recorded only once. V usage is TRBV7-2 and J usage is TRBJ1-1, with D possibly TRBD1 on 6 matching bases. CDR1 is SGHTA, CDR2 FQGNSA, per germline. CDR3 size: 16 residues. Trimming cost V 4 bases and J 1 base, with 16 bases left between them. This chain's CDR3 is CASSSPFGQRNTEAFF. In DNA form, the CDR3 reads TGTGCCAGCAGCTCCCCCTTCGGACAGAGGAACACTGAAGCTTTCTTT.

The gene calls are TRBV7-2 and TRBJ2-7; D might be TRBD1 or TRBD2, each matching 6 bases. V was pared by 3 bases and J by 6 bases, with 9 bases between. The CDR3 is 12 residues long. In germline, CDR1 is SGHTA, CDR2 FQGNSA. CDR3 residues: CASSFGGGEQYF. The CDR3 coding sequence is TGTGCCAGCAGCTTCGGAGGGGGCGAGCAGTACTTC.

This clone was counted only a few times. This chain uses TRBV19 with TRBJ2-7; D might be TRBD1 (5 bases). Per germline, CDR1 LNHDA and CDR2 SQIVND (reference sequence). The CDR3 has 15 residues. V was clipped by 3 bases and J by 5 bases, with 17 bases between them. Here the CDR3 reads CASSIPPPGPHEQYF. The CDR3 nucleotides are TGTGCCAGTAGTATCCCCCCGCCAGGGCCTCACGAGCAGTACTTC.

The V call is TRBV19, the J call TRBJ1-5, with 7 bases fitting TRBD1. Trimming removed 6 bases from V and 5 bases from J; junction bases left unmatched: 7. CDR1 is LNHDA and CDR2 is SQIVND in the germline V gene (reference sequence). The CDR3 runs to 14 residues. The CDR3 region has the DNA TGTGCCAGTAGCCGGGGGACAGACCATCAGCCCCAGCATTTT. It encodes CASSRGTDHQPQHF.

This clone has just one count. The V call is TRBV7-9, the J call TRBJ1-2; D remains unclear. V was pared by 2 bases and J by 2 bases, with 6 bases between. The CDR3 extends over 13 amino acids. Per the germline V gene, CDR1 is SEHNR and CDR2 is FQNEAQ (reference sequence). CDR3 residues: CASSLSQNYGYTF. CDR3 DNA: TGTGCCAGCAGCTTAAGTCAGAACTATGGCTACACCTTC.

This clone is a singleton in its sample. CDR3 loop: CASSTEGRETQYF. The CDR3 nucleotides read TGTGCCAGCAGCACAGAGGGGCGAGAGACCCAGTACTTC. The chain has TRBV7-8 and TRBJ2-5; D may correspond to TRBD1 or TRBD2 (5 bases each). V lost 5 bases, J lost 4 bases, and 11 bases lay in between. The CDR3 spans 13 residues. Germline-derived CDR1 and CDR2 are SGHVS and FQNEAQ.

The chain uses TRBV7-2 and TRBJ2-3; tentatively, D is TRBD1 or TRBD2 (6 bases each). This CDR3 has 16 residues. Germline CDR1 is SGHTA and CDR2 is FQGNSA. Trimming removed 5 bases from V and 2 bases from J, with 17 bases in between. The CDR3 sequence is CASSPLAGGLTDTQYF. CDR3 coding DNA: TGTGCCAGCAGCCCTTTGGCCGGGGGCCTCACAGATACGCAGTATTTT.

Only one count was recorded for this clone. The chain uses TRBV28 and TRBJ2-7, with D possibly being TRBD1 (6 bases). Germline CDR1 MDHEN, CDR2 SYDVKM. V shed 6 bases and J shed 2 bases, with 17 bases lying between them. This CDR3 region has 15 residues. The CDR3 DNA sequence: TGTGCCAGCAGCCATGATCCTTACAGGGCCTACGAGCAGTACTTC. The encoded protein is CASSHDPYRAYEQYF.

The chain couples TRBV2 to TRBJ1-5, with D possibly matching TRBD1 (6 bases). Germline-derived CDR1 and CDR2 are SNHLY and FYNNEI. V lost 7 bases to trimming and J lost 4 bases, with 11 bases between them. The CDR3 runs 13 residues. The CDR3 reads CASNRDGNQPQHF. In DNA form, the CDR3 reads TGTGCCAGCAACAGGGATGGGAATCAGCCCCAGCATTTT.

The V and J genes are TRBV7-2 and TRBJ2-6; D call uncertain. The germline gives CDR1 SGHTA, CDR2 FQGNSA. CDR3 length: 13 amino acids. Trimming took 3 bases from V and 3 from J, leaving 3 bases between them. This CDR3 is CASSLVGANVLTF. The CDR3 nucleotides are TGTGCCAGCAGCTTGGTTGGGGCCAACGTCCTGACTTTC. The whole variable domain, remainder taken from reference TRBV7-2 and TRBJ2-6, is GAGVSQSPSNKVTEKGKDVELRCDPISGHTALYWYRQSLGQGLEFLIYFQGNSAPDKSGLPSDRFSAERTGGSVSTLTIQRTQQEDSAVYLCASSLVGANVLTFGAGSRLTVL.